The T cell receptor beta chain described here comes from a study of shared clonotypes between healthy human individuals. Study-wide background: CD4 naive and CD4 memory each took three plates per donor, while CD8 naive took two and CD8 memory one.

Original methodology: ImmunoSEQ supplied junction-only sequences lacking quality scores, so filtering was different. Sequencing used immunoSEQ multiplex PCR; TCRdb keeps in-frame clones, though not all of them. Clone size and the V and J calls come from that table; the DNA yielded D and trimming. The sample records more than 2 million clones, around 95% being singletons. Healthy HIV-negative adults without recent acute infections or vaccinations served as donors. This CDR3 region has 12 residues. Germline values: CDR1 LNHDA, CDR2 SQIVND (reference sequence). Trimming removed 6 bases from V and 4 bases from J, with 9 bases in between.

Material: naive CD4+ T cells sorted from blood. Subset defined: CD45RA+ positively selected. V and J are TRBV19 and TRBJ1-2; D remains ambiguous. The origin of this receptor is a young man in good health. DNA for the CDR3: TGTGCCAGTAGCACCAGGACCTATGGCTACACCTTC. Residues: CASSTRTYGYTF.